This TCR beta chain was identified during a study of monozygotic twins with inflammatory bowel disease. One entry per CDR3 protein, without DNA, is what TCRdb gives after re-calling the 5' RACE reads. This repertoire includes around 380,000 distinct CDR3 sequences. CDR3 length equals 13 residues. Germline CDR1 and CDR2: SQVTM and ANQGSEA. Sequencing was performed on blood. This TCR derives from a human donor with ulcerative colitis or Crohn's disease, or a healthy co-twin of an affected twin (not recorded which). The chain employs TRBV29-1 and TRBJ1-4. The chain's CDR3 is CSVAGHLNEKLFF.